This T cell receptor (beta chain) was identified during a study of blood T cell repertoires in COVID-19. Study details: The United States, Italy and Spain were the sources of the acute and convalescent COVID-19 samples.

Enrollment of patients from Seattle took place during active infection, with longitudinal follow-up. The protocol was immunoSEQ multiplex PCR, while the TCRdb copy is restricted to in-frame clones and leaves out a portion. Here the sample spans about 480,000 clones, 89% being singletons. In germline, CDR1 is SGHDT, CDR2 YYEEEE. The CDR3 is made up of 16 amino acids. The V end was cut by 2 bases, the J end by 1 base, with 13 bases between. What was sequenced was peripheral blood. This clonotype was sampled from a man aged 18 to 29 with COVID-19, enrolled during active disease. The rearrangement uses TRBV5-6 and TRBJ2-4; D might be TRBD1 (5 bases). DNA of the CDR3: TGTGCCAGCAGCTTATTAGGGGTTACGGCCAAAAACATTCAGTACTTC. It codes for CASSLLGVTAKNIQYF. Supplemented by reference TRBV5-6 and TRBJ2-4, the full variable domain reads DAGVTQSPTHLIKTRGQQVTLRCSPKSGHDTVSWYQQALGQGPQFIFQYYEEEERQRGNFPDRFSGHQFPNYSSELNVNALLLGDSALYLCASSLLGVTAKNIQYFGAGTRLSVL.